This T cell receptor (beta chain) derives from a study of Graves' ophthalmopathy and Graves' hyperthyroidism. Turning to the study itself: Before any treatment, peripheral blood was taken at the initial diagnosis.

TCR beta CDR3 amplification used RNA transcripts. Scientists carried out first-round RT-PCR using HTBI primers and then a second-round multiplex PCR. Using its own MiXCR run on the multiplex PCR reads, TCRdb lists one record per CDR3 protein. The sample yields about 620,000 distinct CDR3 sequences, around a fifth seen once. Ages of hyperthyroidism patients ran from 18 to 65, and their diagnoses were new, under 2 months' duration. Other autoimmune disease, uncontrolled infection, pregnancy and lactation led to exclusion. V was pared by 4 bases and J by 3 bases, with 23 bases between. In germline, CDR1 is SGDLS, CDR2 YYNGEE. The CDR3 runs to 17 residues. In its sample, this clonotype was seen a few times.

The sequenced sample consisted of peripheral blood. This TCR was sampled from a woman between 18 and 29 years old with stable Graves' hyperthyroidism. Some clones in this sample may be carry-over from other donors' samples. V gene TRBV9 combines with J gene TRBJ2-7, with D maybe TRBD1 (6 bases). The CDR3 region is CASSPLGTGTRSYEQYF. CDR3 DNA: TGTGCCAGCAGCCCTCTCGGTACCGGGACACGGAGCTACGAGCAGTACTTC. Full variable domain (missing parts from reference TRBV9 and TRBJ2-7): DSGVTQTPKHLITATGQRVTLRCSPRSGDLSVYWYQQSLDQGLQFLIQYYNGEERAKGNILERFSAQQFPDLHSELNLSSLELGDSALYFCASSPLGTGTRSYEQYFGPGTRLTVT.